Below, 19 T cell receptor beta chains from the same sample are listed, as sequenced in a study of T cells in localized non-small cell lung cancer. The data were produced by immunoSEQ multiplex PCR, yet TCRdb's version contains in-frame clones alone and is incomplete. Of roughly 4,000 clones listed, 30% to 35% are singletons. The input for sequencing was normal lung tissue next to the tumor, taken before any cancer treatment. Source of these receptors: a woman aged 35 to 70 with stage I lung adenocarcinoma.

This clone showed up just a few times. The chain has TRBV30 and TRBJ2-1; TRBD2 matches at 10 bases. The CDR3 length is 15 residues. The germline V gene encodes CDR1 GTSNPN and CDR2 SVGIG (reference sequence). Trimming took 8 bases from V and 8 from J; bases not matched to a gene: 15. The CDR3 is CAGELAGALGDEQFF. The CDR3 region has the DNA TGTGCCGGGGAGCTAGCGGGAGCTCTCGGGGATGAGCAGTTCTTC. The full variable domain, in which reference TRBV30 and TRBJ2-1 provide the parts outside the CDR3, is SQTIHQWPATLVQPVGSPLSLECTVEGTSNPNLYWYRQAAGRGLQLLFYSVGIGQISSEVPQNLSASRPQDRQFILSSKKLLLSDSGFYLCAGELAGALGDEQFFGPGTRLTVL.

The rearrangement links TRBV19 to TRBJ1-1; 8 positions match TRBD1. The CDR3 is 14 residues long. Germline-derived CDR1 and CDR2 are LNHDA and SQIVND (reference sequence). V trimming: 6 bases; J trimming: 5 bases; junction bases outside the gene matches: 8. CDR3 sequence (DNA): TGTGCCAGTAGGGCCGGGACAGGTAGAACTGAAGCTTTCTTT. This gives the protein CASRAGTGRTEAFF.

J is TRBJ2-7 and V is TRBV29-1; possible D gene TRBD2, 6 bases. The V gene lost 1 base and the J gene lost 0 bases, with 13 bases spanning the gap. Germline values: CDR1 SQVTM, CDR2 ANQGSEA. The CDR3 consists of 15 residues. CDR3 in DNA: TGCAGCGTTGAAGGAGAGCGGGCGAGCTCCTACGAGCAGTACTTC. This codes for CSVEGERASSYEQYF.

This clone has more than one count but fewer than ten. The rearrangement links TRBV9 to TRBJ1-1, with D hard to call. Trimming pared 5 bases from V and 2 bases from J, leaving 10 bases between. CDR3 length equals 13 residues. Germline CDR1 reads SGDLS; CDR2 reads YYNGEE. The CDR3 sequence is CASSEYINTEAFF. CDR3 nucleotide sequence: TGTGCCAGCAGTGAATATATAAACACTGAAGCTTTCTTT. Drawing the rest from reference TRBV9 and TRBJ1-1, the complete variable domain is DSGVTQTPKHLITATGQRVTLRCSPRSGDLSVYWYQQSLDQGLQFLIQYYNGEERAKGNILERFSAQQFPDLHSELNLSSLELGDSALYFCASSEYINTEAFFGQGTRLTVV.

The rearrangement joins TRBV11-3 to TRBJ1-4; tentative D call: TRBD1 (5 bases). V was trimmed by 2 bases and J by 0 bases, leaving 10 bases between them. This CDR3 comprises 16 residues. In germline, CDR1 is SGHNT, CDR2 YENEEA. DNA of the CDR3: TGTGCCAGCAGCTTACAGGGAGCGGCAACTAATGAAAAACTGTTTTTT. Translating it yields CASSLQGAATNEKLFF.

Sample share makes this clone medium-sized. The rearrangement joins TRBV11-3 to TRBJ2-1; maybe TRBD2 (6 bases). Between the trimmed V and J ends, which lost 0 bases and 4 bases, there was a span of 13 bases. The CDR3 covers 16 residues. Germline assignment: CDR1 SGHNT and CDR2 YENEEA. CDR3 nucleotide sequence: TGTGCCAGCAGCTTAGAAATCGGGACTGTGTACAATGAGCAGTTCTTC. Protein product: CASSLEIGTVYNEQFF.

This chain links TRBV5-1 with TRBJ1-6; no clear D. The germline V gene has CDR1 SGHRS and CDR2 YFSETQ. V was shortened by 0 bases and J by 0 bases, with 4 bases between the two germline ends. The CDR3 runs to 15 residues. This chain's CDR3 is CASSLGSSYNSPLHF. The CDR3 DNA reads TGCGCCAGCAGCTTGGGGAGCTCCTATAATTCACCCCTCCACTTT.

This clone has only a few counts. The chain is built from TRBV29-1 and TRBJ1-1; D not certain. Germline CDR1 and CDR2: SQVTM and ANQGSEA. The CDR3 is made up of 13 amino acids. Trimming removed 3 bases at V and 5 bases at J, with 13 bases between. The CDR3 protein is CSVDRPVGTEAFF. CDR3 nucleotide sequence: TGCAGCGTTGATCGGCCTGTGGGGACTGAAGCTTTCTTT.

This clone occurred a few times. The rearrangement uses TRBV6-8 and TRBJ1-2; 7 positions agree with TRBD1. Per the germline V gene, CDR1 is MNHGY and CDR2 is SAAAGT. Unmatched junction bases numbered 9, after V lost 7 bases and J lost 7 bases. This CDR3 is built from 13 residues. The CDR3 is CASNPDRVGGYTF. In DNA, the CDR3 is TGTGCCAGCAACCCAGACAGGGTGGGTGGCTACACCTTC.

V and J are TRBV18 and TRBJ2-5; 7 bases match TRBD1. The CDR3 runs 15 residues. Germline V gene data show CDR1 as KGHSH and CDR2 as LQKENI. Trimming removed 3 bases from V and 2 bases from J; junction bases left unmatched: 6. CDR3 amino acids: CASSPRQGQQETQYF. DNA of the CDR3: TGTGCCAGCTCACCCCGGCAGGGACAGCAAGAGACCCAGTACTTC. Full variable domain (rest looked up from reference TRBV18 and TRBJ2-5): NAGVMQNPRHLVRRRGQEARLRCSPMKGHSHVYWYRQLPEEGLKFMVYLQKENIIDESGMPKERFSAEFPKEGPSILRIQQVVRGDSAAYFCASSPRQGQQETQYFGPGTRLLVL.

This clone occurred a few times. This sequence joins TRBV7-6 and TRBJ1-6, with D hard to call. The CDR3 contains 14 residues. V lost 6 bases to trimming and J lost 7 bases, with 13 bases between them. The germline CDR1 and CDR2 sequences are SGHVS and FNYEAQ. CDR3 protein: CASRFWLGNSPLHF. DNA of the CDR3: TGTGCCAGCAGATTCTGGTTGGGGAATTCACCCCTCCACTTT.

In its sample, this clone ranks as medium-sized (0.01 to 0.1%). The gene calls are TRBV11-3 and TRBJ2-5, with D unclear. V was shortened by 2 bases and J by 0 bases, with 7 bases between the two germline ends. The CDR3 extends over 14 amino acids. The germline gives CDR1 SGHNT, CDR2 YENEEA. The CDR3 coding sequence is TGTGCCAGCAGCTTAACTTGGGACCAAGAGACCCAGTACTTC. As protein: CASSLTWDQETQYF.

The chain joins TRBV6-8 to TRBJ2-3, with TRBD2 matching 7 bases. The CDR3 runs to 13 residues. Germline V gives CDR1 MNHGY, CDR2 SAAAGT. Trimming took 10 bases from V and 6 from J; bases not matched to a gene: 10. CDR3 DNA sequence: TGTGCCACCCTCTCTGGGGGGGATGATACGCAGTATTTT. Encoded protein: CATLSGGDDTQYF.

The chain recombines TRBV11-3 with TRBJ1-1; 8 bases fit TRBD1. The V gene's germline CDR1 is SGHNT and CDR2 YENEEA. Trimming at V came to 2 bases and at J to 6 bases, leaving 8 bases not matched to a gene. The CDR3 has 15 amino acids. CDR3 nucleotides: TGTGCCAGCAGCTTAACGACAGGGGAAATTTCTGAAGCTTTCTTT. Translation gives CASSLTTGEISEAFF.

There are a few counts of this clone. The chain links TRBV6-8 to TRBJ1-1, with no clear D. This CDR3 comprises 14 residues. The V gene's germline CDR1 is MNHGY and CDR2 SAAAGT. Trimming removed 2 bases from V and 5 bases from J, with 12 bases in between. The CDR3 region is CASSYDRPGTEAFF. CDR3 DNA sequence: TGTGCCAGCAGTTACGATAGGCCGGGGACTGAAGCTTTCTTT.

This clone was found a few times. The CDR3 spells CASSYPLTSNYGYTF. For the CDR3, the DNA is TGTGCCAGCAGTTACCCCCTCACGTCTAACTATGGCTACACCTTC. The V gene is TRBV6-8, the J gene TRBJ1-2; no clear D gene. This CDR3 comprises 15 residues. The V end lost 2 bases, the J end lost 0 bases, and 10 bases lay between the germline ends. Germline CDR1 reads MNHGY; CDR2 reads SAAAGT.

The gene calls are TRBV11-3 and TRBJ2-6, with D uncertain. From germline, CDR1 is SGHNT and CDR2 YENEEA. Deletions cut 4 bases from V and 5 bases from J, with 21 bases between. This CDR3 spans 18 amino acids. The CDR3: CASSSQSYPQSRANVLTF. In DNA form, the CDR3 reads TGTGCCAGCAGCTCACAAAGTTACCCACAAAGTCGGGCCAACGTCCTGACTTTC.

The chain is built from TRBV11-3 and TRBJ1-1; 7 nucleotides align to TRBD1. The V segment lost 2 bases and the J segment 6 bases; nucleotides outside the gene matches: 6. Germline lookup yields CDR1 SGHNT and CDR2 YENEEA. This CDR3 has 14 residues. CDR3 amino acids: CASSLSRGNAEAFF. The CDR3, as DNA: TGTGCCAGCAGCTTAAGCAGGGGGAATGCTGAAGCTTTCTTT. The variable domain in full, completed from reference TRBV11-3 and TRBJ1-1, reads EAGVVQSPRYKIIEKKQPVAFWCNPISGHNTLYWYLQNLGQGPELLIRYENEEAVDDSQLPKDRFSAERLKGVDSTLKIQPAELGDSAVYLCASSLSRGNAEAFFGQGTRLTVV.

This chain joins TRBV11-3 and TRBJ1-1; possible D gene TRBD1, 5 bases. The CDR3 loop spans 15 amino acids. Trimming took off 2 bases at V and 0 bases at J, with 10 bases between the two ends. CDR1 is SGHNT, CDR2 YENEEA, per germline. CDR3 protein: CASSLQGGLNTEAFF. The DNA for the CDR3 is TGTGCCAGCAGCTTACAGGGCGGGTTGAACACTGAAGCTTTCTTT.